This is a list of T cell receptor beta chains from one sample in a study of identical twins. MiXCR was run by TCRdb on the 5' RACE reads, yielding one entry per CDR3 protein. The table shows about 790,000 distinct CDR3 sequences, with 15% to 20% occurring only once. These data also formed part of another study, on T cells expressing NK-cell markers.

Sequencing was performed on PBMCs. The receptor set was obtained from a woman in her late teens or twenties in good health. Both conserved end residues are part of each CDR3. A D gene is named only where the DNA matches it firmly. A clone size is listed for some rows: how often the clone was seen (once, few, many), or a class if it is expanded.

clone size	V gene	D gene	J gene	CDR3 DNA	CDR3 protein
NA	TRBV7-9	TRBD2	TRBJ2-2	TGTGCCAGCAGCCCAAGACTAGCGGGATTTGCCGGGGAGCTGTTTTTT	CASSPRLAGFAGELFF
NA	TRBV12-3/TRBV12-4	TRBD1	TRBJ1-2	TGTGCCAGCAGTTTAGAAGGGGACAGGGCTAACTATGGCTACACCTTC	CASSLEGDRANYGYTF
NA	TRBV20-1	NA	TRBJ2-5	TGCGGTGCTAGTGCTCGTCGGGGCCTCGAGACCCAGTACTTC	CGASARRGLETQYF
NA	TRBV30	NA	TRBJ2-6	TGTGCCTGGAGTGAAGGTTCCGGGGCCAACGTCCTGACTTTC	CAWSEGSGANVLTF
NA	TRBV6-2/TRBV6-3	TRBD1	TRBJ1-1	TGTGCCACTCAGGGGGCTGAAGCTTTCTTT	CATQGAEAFF
NA	TRBV12-3/TRBV12-4	NA	TRBJ1-1	TGTGCCAGCAGTTTTTTCAGGAGTGAAGCTTTCTTT	CASSFFRSEAFF
few	TRBV20-1	TRBD2	TRBJ2-3	TGCAGTGCTAGACCCCGACTAGCGGCGACTAGCACAGATACGCAGTATTTT	CSARPRLAATSTDTQYF
few	TRBV10-1	NA	TRBJ2-1	TGCGCCAGCAGTGATAGGGACTTCTACAATGAGCAGTTCTTC	CASSDRDFYNEQFF
NA	TRBV5-6	TRBD1	TRBJ2-1	TGTGCCAGCATTTCTTTAGGACAGGGGGCTCGGGATGAGCAGTTCTTC	CASISLGQGARDEQFF
many	TRBV6-1	TRBD2	TRBJ2-1	TGTGCCAGCAGGACTAGCGGGAGCTCCTACAATGAGCAGTTCTTC	CASRTSGSSYNEQFF
few	TRBV5-1	NA	TRBJ1-1	TGCGCCAGCAGCTTGACAGGGTTCGACACTGAAGCTTTCTTT	CASSLTGFDTEAFF
NA	TRBV12-3/TRBV12-4	TRBD2	TRBJ2-3	TGTGCCAGCAGTTTGTTAACTAGCGGGAGGCCAGATACGCAGTATTTT	CASSLLTSGRPDTQYF
NA	TRBV7-9	NA	TRBJ2-7	TGTGCCAGCAGCGTCGGGGCGGACTACGAGCAGTACTTC	CASSVGADYEQYF
NA	TRBV6-5	NA	TRBJ2-3	TGTGCCAGCAGTTACTCGGGGGGAGGCGGAGATACGCAGTATTTT	CASSYSGGGGDTQYF
NA	TRBV7-2	NA	TRBJ2-7	TGTGCCAGCAGCTTTAGGGTCCCATCCGCGTACGAGCAGTACTTC	CASSFRVPSAYEQYF
NA	TRBV11-1	NA	TRBJ1-1	TGTGCCAGCAGCTCCAACCTGGTGACTGAAGCTTTCTTT	CASSSNLVTEAFF
few	TRBV3-1	NA	TRBJ2-7	TGTGCCAGCAGCCAAGGGGAAGGGTACGAGCAGTACTTC	CASSQGEGYEQYF
NA	TRBV20-1	TRBD2	TRBJ2-2	TGCAGTGCTAGAAAGCGGGGGAACCCGGCCGGGGAGCTGTTTTTT	CSARKRGNPAGELFF
NA	TRBV7-9	NA	TRBJ2-1	TGTGCCAGCAGCCGAAGAGGACAATCTTCCTACAATGAGCAGTTCTTC	CASSRRGQSSYNEQFF
few	TRBV7-9	NA	TRBJ2-3	TGTGCCAGCAGCTTGGCGGGGGCAAGAGATACGCAGTATTTT	CASSLAGARDTQYF
NA	TRBV7-9	NA	TRBJ2-1	TGTGCCAGCAGCCCGCTGACTAGTTGGGATGAGCAGTTCTTC	CASSPLTSWDEQFF
few	TRBV20-1	TRBD2	TRBJ2-5	TGCAGTGCTAGAGGGCTAGCGGGTGTCTGGGAGACCCAGTACTTC	CSARGLAGVWETQYF
NA	TRBV5-1	TRBD2	TRBJ2-5	TGCGCCAGCAACCCCTTAGCGGGGGGTTCGGAGACCCAGTACTTC	CASNPLAGGSETQYF
NA	TRBV20-1	NA	TRBJ2-7	TGCAGTGCTATCCCTACACAGTACGCCTACGAGCAGTACTTC	CSAIPTQYAYEQYF
few	TRBV12-3/TRBV12-4	NA	TRBJ2-4	TGTGCCAGCAGTATAGCGGATATTCAGTACTTC	CASSIADIQYF
NA	TRBV11-2	NA	TRBJ2-1	TGTGCCAGCAGCCCCCCGGATGAGGGGGAGAATGAGCAGTTCTTC	CASSPPDEGENEQFF
NA	TRBV29-1	NA	TRBJ2-5	TGCAGCGTTGTCAGGTCCATAGTAAAGACCCAGTACTTC	CSVVRSIVKTQYF
NA	TRBV6-5	TRBD2	TRBJ2-7	TGTGCCAGCAGTTACACTAGCGGGAATGTCTACGAGCAGTACTTC	CASSYTSGNVYEQYF
NA	TRBV6-5	NA	TRBJ1-1	TGTGCCAGCAGTTTTGGACAAATTAACACTGAAGCTTTCTTT	CASSFGQINTEAFF
NA	TRBV5-4	NA	TRBJ1-1	TGTGCCAGCAGCTTGGGGGTTGAATATACTGAAGCTTTCTTT	CASSLGVEYTEAFF
few	TRBV5-1	NA	TRBJ2-7	TGCGCCAGCAGCTTGGTTGGCGGGCCTGGAGAGCAGTACTTC	CASSLVGGPGEQYF
few	TRBV12-3/TRBV12-4	TRBD2	TRBJ2-4	TGTGCCAGCAGTTTTCGTGGACTAGCGGGAGGGCCGGCCAAAAACATTCAGTACTTC	CASSFRGLAGGPAKNIQYF
NA	TRBV10-3	TRBD1	TRBJ2-3	TGTGCCATCAGTGGGCGACAGGGGCCAGATACGCAGTATTTT	CAISGRQGPDTQYF
few	TRBV20-1	NA	TRBJ2-7	TGCAGTGCTAGTAGATCGGCGGGGGAGCAGTACTTC	CSASRSAGEQYF
few	TRBV6-5	NA	TRBJ2-7	TGTGCCAGCAGTTACTCGACCCGCTCCTCCTACGAGCAGTACTTC	CASSYSTRSSYEQYF
few	TRBV27	NA	TRBJ2-7	TGTGCCAGCAGTCAGCGGACAGACTTTCGAGGGCCCTACGAGCAGTACTTC	CASSQRTDFRGPYEQYF
NA	TRBV6-1	TRBD2	TRBJ2-1	TGTGCCAGCCGGGCCCGGGAGGGCTCCTACAATGAGCAGTTCTTC	CASRAREGSYNEQFF
few	TRBV20-1	NA	TRBJ2-5	TGCAGTGCTAGTAGGGCGGCTGAAGAGACCCAGTACTTC	CSASRAAEETQYF
few	TRBV7-8	NA	TRBJ2-7	TGTGCCAGCAGCTTAGCTTCGGGGCCGTCCTACGAGCAGTACTTC	CASSLASGPSYEQYF
few	TRBV20-1	NA	TRBJ1-1	TGCAGTGCTAGAGATCGGCAAAACACTGAAGCTTTCTTT	CSARDRQNTEAFF
NA	TRBV11-1	NA	TRBJ2-7	TGTGCCAGCAGCTCCCGCCGGAATGGCGCCTACGAGCAGTACTTC	CASSSRRNGAYEQYF
NA	TRBV7-8	NA	TRBJ2-3	TGTGCCAGCATCCGTACTGGGGGGACTAGCACAGATACGCAGTATTTT	CASIRTGGTSTDTQYF
NA	TRBV9	NA	TRBJ2-2	TGTGCCAGCAGCTCCCAGAGTTCCCCCTCCCGAACCGGGGAGCTGTTTTTT	CASSSQSSPSRTGELFF
NA	TRBV6-6	NA	TRBJ1-1	TGTGCCAGCAACACAGACAGAGCTTTCTTT	CASNTDRAFF
few	TRBV25-1	NA	TRBJ2-4	TGTGCCAGCAGTGGGGTTAGCGGAACCAAAAACATTCAGTACTTC	CASSGVSGTKNIQYF
few	TRBV7-2	NA	TRBJ1-2	TGTGCCAGCAGCTTAGCTCCACGCACCCTCCGGGACAAGTCCTATGGCTACACCTTC	CASSLAPRTLRDKSYGYTF
many	TRBV5-1	NA	TRBJ2-1	TGCGCCAGCAGCTTCGGTGGCGATAATGAGCAGTTCTTC	CASSFGGDNEQFF
NA	TRBV12-3/TRBV12-4	NA	TRBJ2-1	TGTGCCAGCAGTTGGTCGCGCCCCACCCATGAGCAGTTCTTC	CASSWSRPTHEQFF